The 5 T cell receptor beta chains below all came from one sample that was sequenced in a study of memory CD4+ T cells and cytomegalovirus serostatus. Here immunoSEQ multiplex PCR was the method, and the copy in TCRdb shows in-frame clones only, minus some. The sample holds 40,000 to 55,000 clones, 65% to 85% seen once. The sort gate was single viable CD3+CD4+CD8-CD45RO+ cells for memory CD4+ T cells. Sample: memory CD4+ T cells from blood. The receptors originated from an adult in good health and CMV-seronegative.

CDR3 sequence: CASSLYLADSTDTQYF. For the CDR3, the DNA is TGTGCCAGCAGCTTATATTTAGCGGACAGCACAGATACGCAGTATTTT. The chain combines TRBV7-2 with TRBJ2-3, with D perhaps matching TRBD2 (6 bases). V gave up 2 bases and J gave up 0 bases, with 12 bases separating them. This CDR3 has 16 amino acids. CDR1 and CDR2 (germline): SGHTA, FQGNSA.

V and J are TRBV7-9 and TRBJ1-5; no clear D. This CDR3 is 16 amino acids long. Germline-derived CDR1 and CDR2 are SEHNR and FQNEAQ (reference sequence). The V gene lost 5 bases and the J gene lost 1 base, with 15 bases spanning the gap. CDR3 nucleotide sequence: TGTGCCAGCAGCCCCCTCGTGGGCATGAGCAATCAGCCCCAGCATTTT. It encodes CASSPLVGMSNQPQHF.

This clone appeared a single time. The rearrangement uses TRBV9 and TRBJ2-1, with D perhaps matching TRBD2 (5 bases). V lost 4 bases, J lost 3 bases, and 11 bases lay in between. Germline CDR1 and CDR2: SGDLS and YYNGEE. The length of the CDR3 is 14 residues. CDR3 region: CASSPDFYYNEQFF. CDR3 sequence (DNA): TGTGCCAGCAGCCCGGACTTTTACTACAATGAGCAGTTCTTC. The full variable domain, in which reference TRBV9 and TRBJ2-1 provide the parts outside the CDR3, is DSGVTQTPKHLITATGQRVTLRCSPRSGDLSVYWYQQSLDQGLQFLIQYYNGEERAKGNILERFSAQQFPDLHSELNLSSLELGDSALYFCASSPDFYYNEQFFGPGTRLTVL.

The chain is built from TRBV29-1 and TRBJ2-7, with 13 bases that match TRBD2. With 6 bases clipped from V and 0 bases from J, the junction kept 8 bases outside the gene matches. The CDR3 contains 16 residues. Germline CDR1 reads SQVTM; CDR2 reads ANQGSEA. This CDR3 is CSVTRTSGGPSYEQYF. In DNA, the CDR3 is TGCAGCGTCACTAGGACTAGCGGGGGACCCTCCTACGAGCAGTACTTC.

The chain recombines TRBV5-4 with TRBJ1-1; a possible D gene is TRBD1 (6 bases). Germline-derived CDR1 and CDR2 are SGHNT and YYREEE (reference sequence). The CDR3 runs 14 residues. The ends were cut back, 0 bases at V and 5 bases at J, with 11 bases in the middle. This CDR3 reads CASSLAQGRTEAFF. In DNA form, the CDR3 reads TGTGCCAGCAGCTTGGCACAGGGTAGGACTGAAGCTTTCTTT.